Shown below are 14 T cell receptor beta chains from a single sample sequenced in a study of T cells in localized non-small cell lung cancer. Profiling relied on immunoSEQ multiplex PCR, and the TCRdb table lists in-frame clones only, not all of them. In the table there are tens of thousands of clones, 86% of which are singletons. Sample: peripheral blood, taken before any cancer treatment. Every receptor here comes from a man aged 35-69 years with stage I lung adenocarcinoma.

The rearrangement links TRBV20-1 to TRBJ2-5, with a tentative D call TRBD2 (6 bases). The germline V gene has CDR1 DFQATT and CDR2 SNEGSKA (reference sequence). The V end was cut by 3 bases, the J end by 4 bases, with 6 bases between. This CDR3 contains 11 residues. Here the CDR3 DNA reads TGCAGTGCTAGCGGGGGAGAGACCCAGTACTTC. It specifies CSASGGETQYF.

The V call is TRBV11-1, the J call TRBJ2-7; 13 bases map to TRBD2. Germline assignment: CDR1 SGHAT and CDR2 FQDESV (reference sequence). V lost 4 bases and J lost 2; bases outside the gene matches: 2. The CDR3 covers 15 residues. CDR3 region: CASSWTSGGTYEQYF. CDR3 nucleotide sequence: TGTGCCAGCAGCTGGACTAGCGGGGGAACCTACGAGCAGTACTTC. The full variable domain, its missing parts supplied by reference TRBV11-1 and TRBJ2-7, is EAEVAQSPRYKITEKSQAVAFWCDPISGHATLYWYRQILGQGPELLVQFQDESVVDDSQLPKDRFSAERLKGVDSTLKIQPAELGDSAMYLCASSWTSGGTYEQYFGPGTRLTVT.

The genes are TRBV4-2 and TRBJ2-7, with 10 bases lining up with TRBD1. This CDR3 has 15 amino acids. Trimming took 0 bases from V and 7 from J; bases not matched to a gene: 6. Looked up from germline, CDR1 is LGHNA and CDR2 is YNFKEQ. The CDR3 loop reads CASSQDGTGDGEQYF. As DNA, the CDR3 is TGTGCCAGCAGCCAAGATGGGACAGGGGACGGGGAGCAGTACTTC.

J is TRBJ2-5 and V is TRBV5-1, with 7 bases aligning to TRBD2. Germline V gene lookup returns CDR1 SGHRS and CDR2 YFSETQ. The CDR3 consists of 13 residues. The V segment lost 4 bases and the J segment 5 bases; nucleotides outside the gene matches: 5. The chain's CDR3 is CASSVTSRETQYF. The DNA for the CDR3 is TGCGCCAGCAGCGTGACTAGCCGGGAGACCCAGTACTTC. Using reference TRBV5-1 and TRBJ2-5 for the parts outside the CDR3, the full variable domain is KAGVTQTPRYLIKTRGQQVTLSCSPISGHRSVSWYQQTPGQGLQFLFEYFSETQRNKGNFPGRFSGRQFSNSRSEMNVSTLELGDSALYLCASSVTSRETQYFGPGTRLLVL.

The chain combines TRBV7-2 with TRBJ1-3; the D gene is possibly TRBD1 (6 bases). The ends were cut back, 1 base at V and 0 bases at J, with 10 bases in the middle. This CDR3 spans 16 amino acids. The germline gives CDR1 SGHTA, CDR2 FQGNSA. The CDR3 loop reads CASSLVGAGSGNTIYF. CDR3 coding DNA: TGTGCCAGCAGCTTAGTGGGGGCGGGCTCTGGAAACACCATATATTTT.

The chain is built from TRBV10-3 and TRBJ1-4, with 7 positions matching TRBD1. CDR3 length: 14 amino acids. The germline V gene encodes CDR1 ENHRY and CDR2 SYGVKD. J lost 5 bases, V lost 6 bases, and 6 bases had no gene match. The DNA for the CDR3 is TGTGCCATCAGGGGGGACAGTATGAATGAAAAACTGTTTTTT. It translates to CAIRGDSMNEKLFF.

In the case of this clone: Compared with germline, one end of the junction differs, possibly owing to a read error. The J gene is TRBJ1-5, the V gene TRBV27; D is perhaps TRBD1 (6 bases). CDR1 is MNHEY and CDR2 is SMNVEV in the germline V gene (reference sequence). This CDR3 comprises 18 residues. The CDR3 sequence is CASSKYQQNRDSSQPQHF. CDR3 nucleotide sequence: TGTGCCAGCAGTAAATACCAACAGAACAGGGATAGCAGTCAGCCCCAGCATTTT.

A remark on this clone: Additional DNA sequences in this sample encode the identical CDR3. The chain uses TRBV7-9 and TRBJ2-7; TRBD2 is a possible D gene (5 bases). This CDR3 comprises 13 residues. Germline V CDR1 and CDR2: SEHNR, FQNEAQ (reference sequence). Trimming took 5 bases from V and 2 from J, leaving 10 bases between them. The CDR3 DNA sequence: TGTGCCAGCAGCCCCCGGGGTCCCTACGAGCAGTACTTC. Amino acids: CASSPRGPYEQYF.

V gene TRBV2 combines with J gene TRBJ2-2; 7 bases align to TRBD1. Losses at the gene ends were 6 bases for V and 3 bases for J; bases not matched to a gene: 7. CDR3 length equals 15 residues. Looked up from germline, CDR1 is SNHLY and CDR2 is FYNNEI. The CDR3 here is CASSLKQGYTGELFF. The DNA of the CDR3 is TGTGCCAGCAGCCTCAAACAGGGGTACACCGGGGAGCTGTTTTTT.

V gene TRBV27 combines with J gene TRBJ2-7, with 8 bases fitting TRBD1. CDR1 is MNHEY and CDR2 is SMNVEV in the germline V gene (reference sequence). Trimming at V came to 5 bases and at J to 1 base, leaving 4 bases not matched to a gene. The CDR3 runs to 14 residues. The CDR3 loop is CASSLRDRSYEQYF. DNA of the CDR3: TGTGCCAGCAGTCTCCGGGACAGGTCCTACGAGCAGTACTTC.

V usage is TRBV29-1 and J usage is TRBJ2-2; 7 bases match TRBD1. CDR1 and CDR2 (germline): SQVTM, ANQGSEA. This CDR3 has 13 amino acids. V lost 7 bases to trimming and J lost 5 bases; unmatched junction nucleotides: 7. CDR3 sequence: CSAGGRGTGELFF. The CDR3 DNA is TGCAGCGCCGGAGGCAGGGGGACCGGGGAGCTGTTTTTT.

The chain couples TRBV4-3 to TRBJ1-4, with D perhaps TRBD1 (6 bases). The germline V and J ends were trimmed by 0 bases and 17 bases, with 16 bases remaining between them. The CDR3 has 13 residues. The germline CDR1 and CDR2 sequences are LGHNA and YSLEER. The CDR3 is CASSQDRGTVGFF. The CDR3 DNA follows: TGCGCCAGCAGCCAAGATAGGGGGACGGTCGGTTTTTTT.

The CDR3 DNA reads as TGTGCCAGTAGTGTGGGGGTTTACCAGCCCCAGCATTTT. Its translation is CASSVGVYQPQHF. The chain carries TRBV19 and TRBJ1-5; D possibly corresponds to TRBD1 (5 bases). The germline gives CDR1 LNHDA, CDR2 SQIVND (reference sequence). There are 13 residues in the CDR3. Deletions cut 5 bases from V and 7 bases from J, with 12 bases between.

J is TRBJ1-3 and V is TRBV18; D is ambiguous. The ends were cut back, 1 base at V and 0 bases at J, with 13 bases in the middle. The CDR3 is 17 residues long. Germline V gives CDR1 KGHSH, CDR2 LQKENI. CDR3 loop: CASSPRSGGSSGNTIYF. CDR3 sequence (DNA): TGTGCCAGCTCACCACGGTCCGGCGGGAGCTCTGGAAACACCATATATTTT. The variable domain in full, with the rest retrieved from reference TRBV18 and TRBJ1-3, is NAGVMQNPRHLVRRRGQEARLRCSPMKGHSHVYWYRQLPEEGLKFMVYLQKENIIDESGMPKERFSAEFPKEGPSILRIQQVVRGDSAAYFCASSPRSGGSSGNTIYFGEGSWLTVV.